The sequence of this TCR beta chain was determined in a study of vaccination effects on CD4 cells after COVID-19. On this clone: Its antigen is not identified.

Sequencing used immunoSEQ multiplex PCR; TCRdb keeps in-frame clones, though not all of them. The table shows 75,000 to 100,000 clones, with 60% to 85% occurring only once. The CDR3 loop spans 16 amino acids. Germline CDR1 and CDR2: LNHDA and SQIVND (reference sequence). The J segment lost 4 bases and the V segment lost 6 bases, leaving 10 bases of the junction unmatched. In the ViraFEST assay, antigen-specific CD4+ clonotypes were identified by expansion after peptide-pool stimulation. Between days 9 and 11 of culture, CD4+ T cells were separated out. Each participant was given two doses of one vaccine (BNT162b2 or mRNA-1273).

The receptor was isolated from a human donor who received a COVID-19 vaccine. The sample here was CD4+ T cells from PBMCs cultured with HCoV-OC43 spike peptides, taken after COVID-19 vaccination. Documented subset: HCoV-OC43 spike overlapping peptide pool stimulation. This chain uses TRBV19 with TRBJ2-2; TRBD1 agrees at 8 bases. The CDR3 here is CASSGTGDLRTGELFF. The DNA of the CDR3 is TGTGCCAGTAGCGGGACAGGAGACCTTCGCACCGGGGAGCTGTTTTTT.